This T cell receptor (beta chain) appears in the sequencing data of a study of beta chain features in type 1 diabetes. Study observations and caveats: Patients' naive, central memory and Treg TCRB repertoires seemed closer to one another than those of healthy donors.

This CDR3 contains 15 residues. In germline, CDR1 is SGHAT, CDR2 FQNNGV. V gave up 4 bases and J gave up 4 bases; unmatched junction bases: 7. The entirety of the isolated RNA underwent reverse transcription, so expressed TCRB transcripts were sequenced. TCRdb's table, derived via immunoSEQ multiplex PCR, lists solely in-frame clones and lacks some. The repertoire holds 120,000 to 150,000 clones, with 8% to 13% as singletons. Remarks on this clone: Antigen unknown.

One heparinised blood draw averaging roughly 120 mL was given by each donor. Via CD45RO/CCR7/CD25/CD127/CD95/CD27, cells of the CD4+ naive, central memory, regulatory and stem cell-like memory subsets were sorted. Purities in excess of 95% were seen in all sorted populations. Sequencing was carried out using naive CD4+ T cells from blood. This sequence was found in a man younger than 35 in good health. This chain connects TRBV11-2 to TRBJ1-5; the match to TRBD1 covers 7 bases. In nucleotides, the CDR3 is TGTGCCAGCAGCTCACAGGGGACGGCTAATCAGCCCCAGCATTTT. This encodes CASSSQGTANQPQHF.